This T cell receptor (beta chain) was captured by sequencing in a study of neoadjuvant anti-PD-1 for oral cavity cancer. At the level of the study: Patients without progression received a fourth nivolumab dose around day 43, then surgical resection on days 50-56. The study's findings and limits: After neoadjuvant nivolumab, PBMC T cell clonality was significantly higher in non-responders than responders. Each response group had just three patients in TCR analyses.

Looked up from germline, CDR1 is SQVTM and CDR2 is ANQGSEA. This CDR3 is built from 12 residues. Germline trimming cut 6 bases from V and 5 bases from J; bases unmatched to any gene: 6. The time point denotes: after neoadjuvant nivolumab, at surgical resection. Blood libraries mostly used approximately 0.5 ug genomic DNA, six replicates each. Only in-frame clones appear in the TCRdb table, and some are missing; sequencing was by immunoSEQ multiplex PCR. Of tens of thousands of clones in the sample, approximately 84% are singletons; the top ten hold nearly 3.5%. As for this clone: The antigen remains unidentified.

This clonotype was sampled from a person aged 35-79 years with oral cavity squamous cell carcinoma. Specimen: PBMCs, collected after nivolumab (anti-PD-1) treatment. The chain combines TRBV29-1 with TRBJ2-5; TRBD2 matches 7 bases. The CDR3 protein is CSVAGDYETQYF. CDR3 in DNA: TGCAGCGTGGCGGGGGACTACGAGACCCAGTACTTC.